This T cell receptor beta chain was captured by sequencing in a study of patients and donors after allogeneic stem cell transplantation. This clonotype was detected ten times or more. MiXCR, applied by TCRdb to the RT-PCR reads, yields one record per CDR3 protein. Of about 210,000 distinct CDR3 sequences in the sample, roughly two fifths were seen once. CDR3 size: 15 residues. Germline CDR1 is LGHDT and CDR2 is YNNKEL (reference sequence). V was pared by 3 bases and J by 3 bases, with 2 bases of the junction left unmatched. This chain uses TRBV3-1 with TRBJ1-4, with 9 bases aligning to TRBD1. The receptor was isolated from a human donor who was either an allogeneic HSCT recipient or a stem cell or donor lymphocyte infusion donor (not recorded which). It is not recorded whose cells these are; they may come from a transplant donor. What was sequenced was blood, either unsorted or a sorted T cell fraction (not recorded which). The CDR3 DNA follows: TGTGCCAGCAGCCAGCGGACAGGGGCTAATGAAAAACTGTTTTTT. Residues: CASSQRTGANEKLFF. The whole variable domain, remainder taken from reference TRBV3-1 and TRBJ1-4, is DTAVSQTPKYLVTQMGNDKSIKCEQNLGHDTMYWYKQDSKKFLKIMFSYNNKELIINETVPNRFSPKSPDKAHLNLHINSLELGDSAVYFCASSQRTGANEKLFFGSGTQLSVL.